This T cell receptor (beta chain) was documented in a study of regulatory T cells in long-lasting Graves disease. On this clonotype: The antigen remains unidentified.

The CDR3 sequence is 14 residues long. J was trimmed by 0 bases and V by 6 bases; bases with no gene match: 4. Germline V gene sequence: CDR1 SQVTM, CDR2 ANQGSEA. Time point in this sample: newly diagnosed GD, antithyroid drugs for less than 3 months. Following extraction of RNA from PBMCs, that RNA was used to make the TCR library. CDR3-region Arm-PCR and iRepertoire HTBI primers produced the TCR beta libraries. Each CDR3 protein is one row after TCRdb ran MiXCR on the multiplex PCR reads. The table has hundreds of thousands of distinct CDR3 sequences, roughly 16% seen once. The study, taken as a whole, reports: TCR diversity was lower in persistent Graves' patients than in newly diagnosed ones.

This sample also belongs to another study, concerning T cells in Graves' hyperthyroidism and ophthalmopathy. As reported in that work: Hyperthyroidism in the patients, aged 18 to 65, was newly diagnosed and under 2 months in duration.

The chain employs TRBV29-1 and TRBJ2-1, with 8 bases fitting TRBD1. The clonotype was recovered from a woman under 40 with Graves disease. The material sequenced was peripheral blood mononuclear cells (PBMCs), taken at new diagnosis, from a patient treated with antithyroid drugs. DNA of the CDR3: TGCAGCGTCTCTACAGGGGGCTCCTACAATGAGCAGTTCTTC. Protein: CSVSTGGSYNEQFF.